Presented here are 20 T cell receptor beta chains from one specimen sequenced in a study of identifying expanded T cells in peripheral blood. Clones were sequenced by immunoSEQ multiplex PCR, and TCRdb holds only the in-frame ones, with some missing. The table lists about 82,000 clones, 80% to 90% of them singletons. Sequenced material: blood. These TCRs come from a person aged 18 to 69 in good health.

The rearrangement uses TRBV5-6 and TRBJ2-7; 8 bases are a match to TRBD2. This CDR3 contains 13 residues. V lost 4 bases, J lost 5 bases, and 5 bases stayed unmatched. Per germline, CDR1 SGHDT and CDR2 YYEEEE. The CDR3 loop is CASSPGLAHEQYF. CDR3 sequence (DNA): TGTGCCAGCAGCCCCGGACTAGCCCACGAGCAGTACTTC. Full variable domain (rest looked up from reference TRBV5-6 and TRBJ2-7): DAGVTQSPTHLIKTRGQQVTLRCSPKSGHDTVSWYQQALGQGPQFIFQYYEEEERQRGNFPDRFSGHQFPNYSSELNVNALLLGDSALYLCASSPGLAHEQYFGPGTRLTVT.

V gene TRBV18 combines with J gene TRBJ2-1; 10 positions match TRBD1. Germline loops: CDR1 KGHSH, CDR2 LQKENI. The CDR3 loop spans 15 amino acids. With 5 bases clipped from V and 3 bases from J, the junction kept 4 bases outside the gene matches. The CDR3 sequence: CASSTGQGGYNEQFF. CDR3 DNA sequence: TGTGCCAGCTCAACAGGACAGGGGGGCTACAATGAGCAGTTCTTC.

CDR3 in DNA: TGTGCCAGCAGGGGGGACAGCCGGCTCGGGGAGCAGTTCTTC. Its protein product is CASRGDSRLGEQFF. V usage is TRBV6-5 and J usage is TRBJ2-1, with 7 positions matching TRBD1. CDR1 MNHEY and CDR2 SVGAGI come from the germline V gene. Trimming at V came to 6 bases and at J to 10 bases, leaving 12 bases not matched to a gene. The CDR3 sequence is 14 residues long.

The chain links TRBV5-1 to TRBJ2-1; 13 bases line up with TRBD2. CDR3 length: 16 residues. From germline, CDR1 is SGHRS and CDR2 YFSETQ. V lost 5 bases and J lost 0; bases outside the gene matches: 2. In DNA form, the CDR3 reads TGCGCCAGCAGTTGGACTAGCGGGAGCTCCTACAATGAGCAGTTCTTC. Translated, it gives CASSWTSGSSYNEQFF.

The chain recombines TRBV11-3 with TRBJ2-7; D possibly corresponds to TRBD1 (6 bases). Between the trimmed V and J ends, which lost 5 bases and 4 bases, there was a span of 15 bases. Germline V gene sequence: CDR1 SGHNT, CDR2 YENEEA. CDR3 length: 14 amino acids. The CDR3 protein is CASSQMIQGYEQYF. The CDR3 region has the DNA TGTGCCAGCAGCCAAATGATACAGGGTTACGAGCAGTACTTC. The full variable domain, in which reference TRBV11-3 and TRBJ2-7 provide the parts outside the CDR3, is EAGVVQSPRYKIIEKKQPVAFWCNPISGHNTLYWYLQNLGQGPELLIRYENEEAVDDSQLPKDRFSAERLKGVDSTLKIQPAELGDSAVYLCASSQMIQGYEQYFGPGTRLTVT.

The chain links TRBV30 to TRBJ1-3; no reliable D call. Germline CDR1 is GTSNPN and CDR2 is SVGIG (reference sequence). The V and J ends lost 5 bases and 0 bases respectively, with 8 bases between them. CDR3 size: 13 residues. The CDR3 loop reads CAWEGNSGNTIYF. The CDR3 nucleotides read TGTGCCTGGGAAGGGAACTCTGGAAACACCATATATTTT.

V gene TRBV6-5 combines with J gene TRBJ2-5; a possible D gene is TRBD1 (5 bases). The CDR3 is made up of 16 amino acids. V was pared by 2 bases and J by 11 bases, with 24 bases between. Germline loops: CDR1 MNHEY, CDR2 SVGAGI. The CDR3 DNA reads as TGTGCCAGCAGTTACCGCAGGGAAGTCCCCCCGCAGGAGCAGTACTTC. Residues: CASSYRREVPPQEQYF.

V is TRBV27 and J is TRBJ2-2; 11 nucleotides match TRBD2. The trim removed 5 bases at V and 5 bases at J, leaving 4 bases unmatched. CDR3 size: 15 residues. Per germline, CDR1 MNHEY and CDR2 SMNVEV (reference sequence). DNA for the CDR3: TGTGCCAGCAGTATCCGACTAGCGGGGACCGGGGAGCTGTTTTTT. Its translation: CASSIRLAGTGELFF.

The V call is TRBV27, the J call TRBJ2-2, with 8 bases matching TRBD2. Germline V lookup: CDR1 MNHEY, CDR2 SMNVEV (reference sequence). The J segment lost 4 bases and the V segment lost 4 bases, leaving 5 bases of the junction unmatched. This CDR3 comprises 15 residues. CDR3 in DNA: TGTGCCAGCAGTTCACCCGGGAGGGCCACCGGGGAGCTGTTTTTT. Amino acids: CASSSPGRATGELFF.

The chain employs TRBV21-1 and TRBJ2-3; the listed D gene, TRBD1, was not tested against the DNA. TRBV21-1 is assigned pseudogene status. CDR3 length equals 18 residues. The CDR3 sequence is CASSKGGRDRACTDTQYF. CDR3 DNA sequence: TGTGCCAGCAGCAAAGGGGGGAGGGACAGGGCATGCACAGATACGCAGTATTTT.

V usage is TRBV15 and J usage is TRBJ2-1, with D tentatively TRBD2 (6 bases). V lost 4 bases, J lost 5 bases, and 15 bases lay in between. The CDR3 sequence is 15 residues long. Germline CDR1 LNHNV, CDR2 YYDKDF (reference sequence). The CDR3 DNA reads TGTGCCACCAGCACGGGGGTATTGCCGAACAATGAGCAGTTCTTC. Its protein product is CATSTGVLPNNEQFF.

The chain couples TRBV2 to TRBJ2-5, with D perhaps matching TRBD1 or TRBD2 (5 bases each). V shed 6 bases and J shed 5 bases, with 10 bases lying between them. Germline V gene sequence: CDR1 SNHLY, CDR2 FYNNEI. The CDR3 is 12 residues long. The CDR3 DNA reads as TGTGCCAGCAGGGGGGACGGGGAGACCCAGTACTTC. It codes for CASRGDGETQYF.

This sequence joins TRBV15 and TRBJ2-1; D gene ambiguous. This CDR3 is built from 14 residues. CDR1 and CDR2 from the germline V gene are LNHNV and YYDKDF (reference sequence). Deletions cut 0 bases from V and 6 bases from J, with 9 bases between. The DNA for the CDR3 is TGTGCCACCAGCAGAGATCAAGGGTTCAATGAGCAGTTCTTC. Translation: CATSRDQGFNEQFF.

The rearrangement links TRBV5-5 to TRBJ1-2; perhaps TRBD1 as D (6 bases). V was shortened by 4 bases and J by 6 bases, with 10 bases between the two germline ends. Germline CDR1 SGHKS, CDR2 YYEKEE (reference sequence). The CDR3 sequence is 12 residues long. The DNA of the CDR3 is TGTGCCAGCAGCCCCAGGGGACATGGCTACACCTTC. Translation: CASSPRGHGYTF. Using reference TRBV5-5 and TRBJ1-2 for the parts outside the CDR3, the full variable domain is DAGVTQSPTHLIKTRGQQVTLRCSPISGHKSVSWYQQVLGQGPQFIFQYYEKEERGRGNFPDRFSARQFPNYSSELNVNALLLGDSALYLCASSPRGHGYTFGSGTRLTVV.

The V call is TRBV5-1, the J call TRBJ1-4, with D possibly TRBD1 on 6 matching bases. The germline gives CDR1 SGHRS, CDR2 YFSETQ. CDR3 length equals 15 residues. Trimming cost V 5 bases and J 0 bases, with 11 bases left between them. The CDR3 sequence: CASRLEGATNEKLFF. CDR3 in DNA: TGCGCCAGCAGGCTGGAGGGGGCAACTAATGAAAAACTGTTTTTT.

This chain connects TRBV18 to TRBJ2-5; tentatively, D is TRBD2 (7 bases). The CDR3 has 14 residues. The V gene lost 5 bases and the J gene lost 4 bases, with 14 bases spanning the gap. Germline CDR1 and CDR2: KGHSH and LQKENI. Here the CDR3 reads CASSRGGLGETQYF. In DNA form, the CDR3 reads TGTGCCAGCTCAAGGGGGGGCCTCGGAGAGACCCAGTACTTC.

V and J are TRBV30 and TRBJ2-7; a weak D match, TRBD1 (6 bases). Germline V gives CDR1 GTSNPN, CDR2 SVGIG (reference sequence). V was trimmed by 0 bases and J by 2 bases, leaving 11 bases between them. CDR3 length: 14 amino acids. This CDR3 is CAWSVQTGPYEQYF. The CDR3 DNA is TGTGCCTGGAGTGTACAGACAGGTCCCTACGAGCAGTACTTC.

The chain employs TRBV11-3 and TRBJ2-1, with D perhaps matching TRBD2 (5 bases). Germline values: CDR1 SGHNT, CDR2 YENEEA. V shed 1 base and J shed 2 bases, with 12 bases lying between them. The CDR3 contains 16 residues. CDR3: CASSLGADGAYNEQFF. CDR3 DNA: TGTGCCAGCAGCTTAGGGGCGGACGGGGCCTACAATGAGCAGTTCTTC.

The chain couples TRBV28 to TRBJ2-3, with D perhaps TRBD1 (6 bases). Germline CDR1 and CDR2: MDHEN and SYDVKM. CDR3 length: 16 amino acids. Trimming left V 6 bases short and J 6 bases short, with 22 bases between. CDR3 loop: CASRPGQLLTRDTQYF. In nucleotides, the CDR3 is TGTGCCAGCAGACCGGGACAATTACTCACCCGGGATACGCAGTATTTT.

V and J are TRBV5-1 and TRBJ2-2, with 8 bases matching TRBD2. The ends lost 9 bases at V and 2 bases at J; junction bases unmatched: 6. Germline CDR1 and CDR2: SGHRS and YFSETQ. The CDR3 is 14 residues long. The CDR3 sequence: CATGSGGNTGELFF. In DNA form, the CDR3 reads TGCGCCACCGGGAGCGGGGGCAACACCGGGGAGCTGTTTTTT. Together with reference TRBV5-1 and TRBJ2-2, the CDR3 gives the full variable domain: KAGVTQTPRYLIKTRGQQVTLSCSPISGHRSVSWYQQTPGQGLQFLFEYFSETQRNKGNFPGRFSGRQFSNSRSEMNVSTLELGDSALYLCATGSGGNTGELFFGEGSRLTVL.